This T cell receptor (beta chain) comes out of a study of cytotoxic CD8 clonotypes in ibrutinib-treated CLL. Whole-study context: Of the patients, some eleven were relapsed/refractory, approximately 15 treatment-naive and under 18 IGHV unmutated. Broader study findings: Lymph node repertoires were not studied, and sampling times were unmatched.

This clone showed up just a few times. What it binds is unknown. Using immunoSEQ multiplex PCR, the repertoire was profiled, and TCRdb retains in-frame clones only, with some absent. The sample lists around 30,000 clones, roughly 57% occurring once. This sequence originates from a human donor with chronic lymphocytic leukemia. Specimen: PBMCs, collected before ibrutinib treatment.

DNA of the CDR3: TGCGCCAGCACCGAACGACAGGCGTACGAGCAGTACTTC. Its translation is CASTERQAYEQYF. This chain joins TRBV10-2 and TRBJ2-7; a weak D match, TRBD1 (6 bases). Germline loops: CDR1 WSHSY, CDR2 SAAADI. This CDR3 contains 13 residues. V lost 7 bases to trimming and J lost 4 bases, with 14 bases between them.